This T cell receptor beta chain was identified during a study of spatial heterogeneity in lung cancer. Study as a whole: Alpha-chain detections were consistently fewer than beta-chain detections among the sequences.

This clonotype was counted ten times or more. Time point here: sample taken at primary tumor resection. Whole RNA, isolated from tumor, nontumor lung or frozen PBMC, was sequenced without prior sorting. TCRdb reprocessed the 5' RACE reads via MiXCR and lists one record per CDR3 protein. The sample lists about 38,000 distinct CDR3 sequences, less than 6.5% occurring once. CDR1 DFQATT and CDR2 SNEGSKA come from the germline V gene (reference sequence). The CDR3 loop spans 14 amino acids. The V and J ends lost 3 bases and 1 base, in that order; junction bases with no gene match: 0. The receptor comes from a female donor with early-stage non-small cell lung cancer. Sequencing used PBMCs, obtained at surgery. The V gene is TRBV20-1, the J gene TRBJ2-3, with 11 bases identical to TRBD2. The CDR3 loop reads CSARTSGGTDTQYF. CDR3 in DNA: TGCAGTGCTAGGACTAGCGGGGGCACAGATACGCAGTATTTT.